A single sample gave rise to the 27 T cell receptor beta chains below, sequenced in a study of radiotherapy plus CTLA-4 blockade in lung cancer. Measured with immunoSEQ multiplex PCR; TCRdb has only the in-frame clones, and not every one. Among 35,000 to 50,000 clones, 55% to 80% were seen once, and the ten largest hold approximately 23%. This specimen was peripheral blood, taken from a patient treated with radiotherapy plus ipilimumab. These receptors came from a human donor with non-small cell lung cancer who had a partial response to radiotherapy plus ipilimumab.

V gene TRBV6-1 combines with J gene TRBJ1-5; a weak D match, TRBD1 (5 bases). The CDR3 has 15 residues. Germline values: CDR1 MNHNS, CDR2 SASEGT. V was cut by 7 bases and J by 2 bases, with 15 bases left in between. CDR3 region: CASIQNGGGNQPQHF. The CDR3 region has the DNA TGTGCCAGCATTCAGAATGGGGGGGGCAATCAGCCCCAGCATTTT.

The rearrangement joins TRBV4-2 to TRBJ2-5, with 8 nucleotides matching TRBD1. V dropped 4 bases and J dropped 2; count of bases not matched to a gene: 0. The CDR3 is 13 amino acids. The germline CDR1 and CDR2 sequences are LGHNA and YNFKEQ. CDR3: CASSRTGQETQYF. As DNA, the CDR3 is TGTGCCAGCAGCCGGACAGGGCAAGAGACCCAGTACTTC.

This sequence joins TRBV7-9 and TRBJ1-2, with TRBD1 matching 8 bases. This CDR3 is 16 amino acids long. V shed 4 bases, J shed 7 bases, and the junction held 14 bases outside the gene matches. From germline, CDR1 is SEHNR and CDR2 FQNEAQ (reference sequence). CDR3 loop: CASSSRTLTGDPGYTF. The CDR3 DNA reads TGTGCCAGCAGCTCCAGAACTTTGACAGGGGATCCTGGCTACACCTTC.

The J gene is TRBJ2-5, the V gene TRBV29-1; 8 bases map to TRBD2. J gave up 5 bases and V 0 bases, and 8 bases lay outside the gene matches. This CDR3 is 15 amino acids long. Germline CDR1 reads SQVTM; CDR2 reads ANQGSEA. CDR3 sequence reads: CSVEDPGRASETQYF. The DNA of the CDR3 is TGCAGCGTTGAAGATCCCGGGAGGGCCTCGGAGACCCAGTACTTC.

The rearrangement links TRBV6-1 to TRBJ1-5, with D perhaps TRBD1 (5 bases). CDR1 MNHNS and CDR2 SASEGT come from the germline V gene. Trimming shortened V by 3 bases and J by 4 bases, and 10 bases separated the two germline ends. The CDR3 covers 14 residues. As DNA, the CDR3 is TGTGCCAGCAGTGAGCGGGACCGAAATCAGCCCCAGCATTTT. It yields the protein CASSERDRNQPQHF.

The gene calls are TRBV5-1 and TRBJ1-1; TRBD1 agrees at 8 bases. From germline, CDR1 is SGHRS and CDR2 YFSETQ. CDR3 length: 14 amino acids. V lost 1 base, J lost 2 bases, and 1 base stayed unmatched. CDR3 protein: CASSLTGGNTEAFF. CDR3 DNA sequence: TGCGCCAGCAGCTTGACAGGGGGTAACACTGAAGCTTTCTTT.

This chain connects TRBV2 to TRBJ2-2, with 12 bases aligning to TRBD2. There are 16 residues in the CDR3. Germline CDR1 SNHLY, CDR2 FYNNEI. V dropped 3 bases and J dropped 5; count of bases not matched to a gene: 4. CDR3 loop: CASSERLAGVTGELFF. The CDR3 DNA follows: TGTGCCAGCAGTGAGCGACTAGCGGGGGTAACCGGGGAGCTGTTTTTT.

V and J are TRBV7-2 and TRBJ2-3; 7 bases match TRBD1. This CDR3 is 15 amino acids long. Germline trimming cut 5 bases from V and 0 bases from J; bases unmatched to any gene: 5. The germline V gene has CDR1 SGHTA and CDR2 FQGNSA. CDR3 in amino acids: CASSEGTASTDTQYF. As DNA, the CDR3 is TGTGCCAGCAGCGAAGGGACAGCTAGCACAGATACGCAGTATTTT. The full variable domain, completed using reference TRBV7-2 and TRBJ2-3, is GAGVSQSPSNKVTEKGKDVELRCDPISGHTALYWYRQSLGQGLEFLIYFQGNSAPDKSGLPSDRFSAERTGGSVSTLTIQRTQQEDSAVYLCASSEGTASTDTQYFGPGTRLTVL.

With regard to this clone: The junction differs from germline at one of its ends, possibly a read error. This chain links TRBV7-7 with TRBJ1-6; no clear D gene. The V gene's germline CDR1 is SSHAT and CDR2 FNYEAQ (reference sequence). CDR3 size: 14 residues. The CDR3 DNA is TGTGCTAGCAGCTTAACCCTTCAGGATTCACCCCTCCACTTT. Protein sequence: CASSLTLQDSPLHF.

In its sample, this clone was seen once. The genes are TRBV7-2 and TRBJ2-1; D possibly corresponds to TRBD1 (5 bases). Trimming left V 5 bases short and J 0 bases short, with 11 bases between. This CDR3 has 15 residues. CDR1 is SGHTA, CDR2 FQGNSA, per germline. CDR3 in DNA: TGTGCCAGCAGCCTTGACAGTGGCTCCTACAATGAGCAGTTCTTC. It yields the protein CASSLDSGSYNEQFF.

The table lists this clone with a few counts. This rearrangement joins TRBV5-1 to TRBJ2-5; 9 bases line up with TRBD2. V gave up 0 bases and J gave up 1 base; unmatched junction bases: 10. This CDR3 comprises 18 residues. CDR1 and CDR2 (germline): SGHRS, YFSETQ. CDR3 sequence reads: CASSLAGASGLAQETQYF. DNA for the CDR3: TGCGCCAGCAGCTTGGCAGGGGCCTCGGGACTAGCCCAAGAGACCCAGTACTTC.

CDR3 nucleotides: TGTGCCAGTAGCCTGACAGGGGTCACAGATACGCAGTATTTT. This encodes CASSLTGVTDTQYF. The J gene is TRBJ2-3, the V gene TRBV19, with 8 positions matching TRBD1. This CDR3 comprises 14 residues. The germline V gene encodes CDR1 LNHDA and CDR2 SQIVND (reference sequence). The V gene end was trimmed by 6 bases and the J gene end by 2 bases; junction bases not matched to a gene: 4.

This clone has a count of ten or more. This sequence joins TRBV28 and TRBJ1-4; 9 bases agree with TRBD1. Per germline, CDR1 MDHEN and CDR2 SYDVKM. The V gene end was trimmed by 9 bases and the J gene end by 7 bases; junction bases not matched to a gene: 6. The CDR3 runs to 13 residues. The DNA for the CDR3 is TGTGCCAGTCGAGACAGGGGGGTTGAAAAACTGTTTTTT. Residues: CASRDRGVEKLFF. Full variable domain (missing parts from reference TRBV28 and TRBJ1-4): DVKVTQSSRYLVKRTGEKVFLECVQDMDHENMFWYRQDPGLGLRLIYFSYDVKMKEKGDIPEGYSVSREKKERFSLILESASTNQTSMYLCASRDRGVEKLFFGSGTQLSVL.

The chain recombines TRBV29-1 with TRBJ1-5, with D hard to call. This CDR3 has 13 residues. Per the germline V gene, CDR1 is SQVTM and CDR2 is ANQGSEA. The V end was cut by 6 bases, the J end by 5 bases, with 14 bases between. The CDR3 nucleotides read TGCAGCGTCCAGGAGGGTCGTGATCAGCCCCAGCATTTT. Protein: CSVQEGRDQPQHF.

This clone has more than one count but fewer than ten. The chain joins TRBV5-4 to TRBJ2-3, with 9 bases fitting TRBD1. The CDR3 has 15 residues. Germline-derived CDR1 and CDR2 are SGHNT and YYREEE (reference sequence). The ends lost 1 base at V and 7 bases at J; junction bases unmatched: 7. The CDR3 DNA sequence: TGTGCCAGCAGCTTGCCGGGACAGGGAGGGCATACGCAGTATTTT. Translating gives CASSLPGQGGHTQYF.

The chain uses TRBV6-1 and TRBJ1-6, with a tentative D call TRBD1 (6 bases). Germline values: CDR1 MNHNS, CDR2 SASEGT. Trimming removed 6 bases at V and 9 bases at J, with 18 bases between. This CDR3 has 15 residues. The CDR3 is CASSATVQGSSPLHF. The CDR3, as DNA: TGTGCCAGCAGCGCTACAGTCCAGGGGAGTTCACCCCTCCACTTT.

The chain is built from TRBV6-1 and TRBJ1-2, with 7 bases matching TRBD1. This CDR3 is 15 amino acids long. The V gene end was trimmed by 7 bases and the J gene end by 0 bases; junction bases not matched to a gene: 8. CDR1 MNHNS and CDR2 SASEGT come from the germline V gene. CDR3 DNA: TGTGCCAGCAATCCGGGACAGCAAGCTAACTATGGCTACACCTTC. It yields the protein CASNPGQQANYGYTF.

The sample holds a few counts of this clone. The V call is TRBV7-9, the J call TRBJ2-1; possible D gene TRBD2, 6 bases. CDR1 and CDR2 (germline): SEHNR, FQNEAQ (reference sequence). The length of the CDR3 is 13 residues. Trimming removed 5 bases at V and 10 bases at J, with 15 bases between. CDR3 loop: CASSLWSGQEQFF. DNA of the CDR3: TGTGCCAGCAGCCTCTGGAGCGGGCAAGAGCAGTTCTTC.

The chain couples TRBV6-6 to TRBJ2-1, with TRBD2 identical over 9 bases. Germline assignment: CDR1 MNHNY and CDR2 SVGAGI (reference sequence). The ends lost 5 bases at V and 3 bases at J; junction bases unmatched: 5. The CDR3 consists of 15 residues. In DNA, the CDR3 is TGTGCCAGCAGTGCGCTAGCGGGACGCTACAATGAGCAGTTCTTC. Protein sequence: CASSALAGRYNEQFF.

This chain connects TRBV7-2 to TRBJ2-1; D might be TRBD1 (5 bases). The germline V gene has CDR1 SGHTA and CDR2 FQGNSA. The V end was cut by 5 bases, the J end by 7 bases, with 18 bases between. CDR3 size: 15 residues. The CDR3 DNA is TGTGCCAGCAGCCCAGGCTGGCCAGCAGGGAATGAGCAGTTCTTC. This codes for CASSPGWPAGNEQFF.

The rearrangement uses TRBV6-6 and TRBJ2-7; TRBD1 matches 7 bases. The CDR3 contains 14 residues. After removal of 5 bases from V and 1 base from J, the junction contained 5 bases not matched to a gene. Looked up from germline, CDR1 is MNHNY and CDR2 is SVGAGI (reference sequence). CDR3 region: CASSKNRGSYEQYF. CDR3 nucleotide sequence: TGTGCCAGCAGTAAAAACAGGGGATCCTACGAGCAGTACTTC.

The genes are TRBV18 and TRBJ2-7; no clear D gene. The length of the CDR3 is 18 residues. The V end was cut by 1 base, the J end by 2 bases, with 21 bases between. Germline CDR1 reads KGHSH; CDR2 reads LQKENI. Here the CDR3 reads CASSPLGLKPTIPYEQYF. The DNA for the CDR3 is TGTGCCAGCTCACCACTCGGCCTCAAACCGACAATACCCTACGAGCAGTACTTC.

At least ten counts were recorded for this clone. The J gene is TRBJ2-7, the V gene TRBV5-1, with D unresolved. Germline values: CDR1 SGHRS, CDR2 YFSETQ. V was trimmed by 0 bases and J by 5 bases, leaving 12 bases between them. This CDR3 comprises 14 residues. CDR3: CASSLASGLNEQYF. The CDR3, as DNA: TGCGCCAGCAGCTTGGCGTCAGGTTTAAACGAGCAGTACTTC.

The table lists this clone with a few counts. A far larger clone is a single base away, which makes a read error likely. V gene TRBV5-1 combines with J gene TRBJ2-5; TRBD2 aligns across 9 bases. Germline V lookup: CDR1 SGHRS, CDR2 YFSETQ. This CDR3 has 15 amino acids. The V gene end was trimmed by 0 bases and the J gene end by 2 bases; junction bases not matched to a gene: 2. The CDR3, as DNA: TGCGCCAGCAGCTTGGTGCTAGCGGGACAAGAGACCCAGTACTTC. It is translated as CASSLVLAGQETQYF.

Only one count was recorded for this clone. The rearrangement uses TRBV6-1 and TRBJ2-3; 11 bases map to TRBD2. CDR3 length: 15 residues. V lost 6 bases, J lost 2 bases, and 4 bases stayed unmatched. Germline lookup yields CDR1 MNHNS and CDR2 SASEGT. Written as DNA, the CDR3 is TGTGCCAGCAGAAGACTAGCGGGGACCACAGATACGCAGTATTTT. Its protein product is CASRRLAGTTDTQYF.

The V gene is TRBV30, the J gene TRBJ2-7, with D possibly TRBD1 on 6 matching bases. V lost 7 bases and J 0 bases, leaving 16 bases between the germline ends. CDR1 and CDR2 (germline): GTSNPN, SVGIG (reference sequence). The CDR3 length is 14 residues. The CDR3 region is CASTATGSSYEQYF. The CDR3 bases are TGTGCCTCGACCGCCACAGGGAGCTCCTACGAGCAGTACTTC.

The rearrangement links TRBV4-1 to TRBJ2-3, with 10 bases lining up with TRBD2. CDR3 length: 18 amino acids. The V gene's germline CDR1 is MGHRA and CDR2 YSYEKL. With 0 bases clipped from V and 4 bases from J, the junction kept 10 bases outside the gene matches. The CDR3: CASSQESIASGSADTQYF. The CDR3 DNA is TGCGCCAGCAGCCAAGAAAGTATTGCTAGCGGGAGCGCAGATACGCAGTATTTT.